This T cell receptor (beta chain) was identified during a study of PD-1 blockade in classical Hodgkin lymphoma. Repertoires were generated with immunoSEQ multiplex PCR, while TCRdb's copy carries only in-frame clones and drops some. The repertoire holds roughly 70,000 clones, with roughly 92% as singletons. Germline lookup yields CDR1 SNHLY and CDR2 FYNNEI. There are 11 residues in the CDR3. Trimming stripped 7 bases from V and 8 bases from J, with 9 bases between. Time point: newly diagnosed, previously untreated cHL patient sample. As a comparison, the study used PBMCs from newly diagnosed, untreated classical Hodgkin lymphoma. As regards this clone: The antigen remains unidentified.

Study-level findings and limits: Differences between repertoires have undefined causes, possibly disease activity or prior therapy. Newly diagnosed patients were reported to exhibit reduced baseline TCR diversity relative to healthy donors.

This sequence originates from a human donor with classical Hodgkin lymphoma. What was sequenced was peripheral blood mononuclear cells (PBMCs). The chain employs TRBV2 and TRBJ2-4; D gene uncertain. In nucleotides, the CDR3 is TGTGCCAGCACAGACTGGGACATTCAGTACTTC. It encodes CASTDWDIQYF.